The clone carrying this T cell receptor (beta chain) appeared a few times. This sample was taken from a study of cytomegalovirus exposure and HLA in healthy donors. Germline values: CDR1 SGHRS, CDR2 YFSETQ. After removal of 4 bases from V and 6 bases from J, the junction contained 10 bases not matched to a gene. This CDR3 has 16 amino acids. The PCR used 60 Vbeta and 13 Jbeta primers. The table came from immunoSEQ multiplex PCR; TCRdb's copy has only in-frame clones and leaves some out. The sample yields tens of thousands of clones, approximately 70% seen once. The sequence came from a male donor in good health and CMV-seropositive. Sequenced input: PBMCs. The J gene is TRBJ1-6, the V gene TRBV5-1; 7 bases map to TRBD1. The CDR3 nucleotides read TGCGCCAGCAGCATCGGAGGGGGCGGTTCTAATTCACCCCTCCACTTT. Translation gives CASSIGGGGSNSPLHF.